The rows below give T cell receptor beta chains drawn from one sample of a study of blood T cell repertoires in COVID-19. Sequenced by immunoSEQ multiplex PCR; TCRdb stores in-frame clones only, minus some. Altogether under 400,000 clones are present, more than 75% being singletons, with the ten largest covering around 2%. Sequenced input: PBMCs or T cells enriched from blood (not recorded which). The receptors derive from a man aged 40-50 years in a cohort exposed to, infected with or recovered from COVID-19 (not recorded which). CDR3s include the opening cysteine and the closing phenylalanine or tryptophan. D genes are given only for firm matches. Rows may omit the clone size; those that give it use once, few, many or a size class.

D gene	V gene	clone size	J gene	CDR3 DNA	CDR3 protein
.	TRBV15	.	TRBJ2-5	TGTGCCACCAGCAGAGATTACCGGGAGACCCAGTACTTC	CATSRDYRETQYF
.	TRBV29-1	.	TRBJ1-1	TGCAGCGTTGGTCAGGGTTGGACTGAAGCTTTCTTT	CSVGQGWTEAFF
TRBD1	TRBV7-2	.	TRBJ1-2	TGTGCCAGCAGCCATTCACCGGGACAGGGGAGGTATGGCTACACCTTC	CASSHSPGQGRYGYTF
TRBD2	TRBV5-1	.	TRBJ2-7	TGCGCCAGCAGCTTGGGGACTAGCGGGTACTCCTACGAGCAGTACTTC	CASSLGTSGYSYEQYF
.	TRBV28	.	TRBJ2-3	TGTGCCACCTCACTTAATACGCAGTATTTT	CATSLNTQYF
TRBD1	TRBV28	.	TRBJ1-1	TGTGCCAGCAGTTCAGGGGGGTCGAACACTGAAGCTTTCTTT	CASSSGGSNTEAFF
TRBD1	TRBV7-3	.	TRBJ2-5	TGTGCCAGCAGCGTACAGGGGAAGCAAGAGACCCAGTACTTC	CASSVQGKQETQYF
TRBD2	TRBV18	.	TRBJ2-7	TGTGCCAGCTCACCACTCACTAGCGCGGCCTACGAGCAGTACTTC	CASSPLTSAAYEQYF
.	TRBV3-1/TRBV3-2	.	TRBJ2-3	TGTGCCAGCAGCCCGTTTGTCACAGATACGCAGTATTTT	CASSPFVTDTQYF
TRBD2	TRBV4-1	.	TRBJ2-1	TGCGCCAGCAGCCAAGGACTAGCGGGAGGTTCAAAAAGACACTACAATGAGCAGTTCTTC	CASSQGLAGGSKRHYNEQFF
.	TRBV29-1	.	TRBJ2-4	TGCAGCGTTGCGCAGGGTGCCAAAAACATTCAGTACTTC	CSVAQGAKNIQYF
TRBD1	TRBV5-1	once	TRBJ2-7	TGCGCCAGCAGCCGCAACCGACAGGGGCCCTACGAGCAGTACTTC	CASSRNRQGPYEQYF
TRBD1	TRBV7-9	.	TRBJ1-1	TGTGCCAGCAGCTTAGAAGAGGGACAGGGCGCTTTCTTT	CASSLEEGQGAFF
.	TRBV29-1	.	TRBJ1-1	TGCAGCGTTGTTGAGGGTTTCGTCACTGAAGCTTTCTTT	CSVVEGFVTEAFF
.	TRBV5-1	once	TRBJ2-1	TGCGCCAGCAGCCATCGGACAGTCTTCTCCTCCTACAATGAGCAGTTCTTC	CASSHRTVFSSYNEQFF
.	TRBV19	.	TRBJ2-1	TGTGCCAGTAGTGAAAGCGGAGCCACCTACAATGAGCAGTTCTTC	CASSESGATYNEQFF
.	TRBV29-1	.	TRBJ2-3	TGCAGCGTTGAACAGGGCCAGGCTACGCAGTATTTT	CSVEQGQATQYF
TRBD1	TRBV9	.	TRBJ1-2	TGTGCCAGCAGCTCCCGGGGACAGGGAAGAGACTATGGCTACACCTTC	CASSSRGQGRDYGYTF
TRBD1	TRBV5-1	.	TRBJ2-7	TGCGCCAGCAGGAAGGGACAGGGCAACGAGCAGTACTTC	CASRKGQGNEQYF
TRBD1	TRBV5-1	.	TRBJ2-7	TGCGCCAGCAGCTGGCAGGGGGAATCCTACGAGCAGTACTTC	CASSWQGESYEQYF
TRBD1	TRBV5-6	.	TRBJ2-1	TGTGCCAGCAGCTTAATAGGGACAGGGGGCGGGAATGAGCAGTTCTTC	CASSLIGTGGGNEQFF
.	TRBV27	.	TRBJ2-5	TGTGCCAGCAGTTTAATGCGTCGGGGAGAGACCCAGTACTTC	CASSLMRRGETQYF
.	TRBV5-1	.	TRBJ2-3	TGCGCCAGCAGCTCCGAGAGCACAGATACGCAGTATTTT	CASSSESTDTQYF
.	TRBV23-1	.	TRBJ1-1	TGCGCCAGCAGTCAATTAAAAGGCGGGAACACTGAAGCTTTCTTT	CASSQLKGGNTEAFF
.	TRBV30	.	TRBJ1-1	TGTGCCTGGACCCTTGGGGGGTCGAACACTGAAGCTTTCTTT	CAWTLGGSNTEAFF
.	TRBV5-1	.	TRBJ1-2	TGCGCCAGCAGCTGGACAGATAACTATGGCTACACCTTC	CASSWTDNYGYTF
TRBD2	TRBV3-1/TRBV3-2	.	TRBJ2-7	TGTGCCAGCAGCCAAGAACCTAGCGGGTCGTACGAGCAGTACTTC	CASSQEPSGSYEQYF
TRBD1	TRBV11-3	.	TRBJ2-1	TGTGCCAGCAGCCAAAGAACGGACAGGGTAGGGTACAATGAGCAGTTCTTC	CASSQRTDRVGYNEQFF
TRBD2	TRBV5-4	.	TRBJ2-3	TGTGCCAGCAGCTTGCAGCTAGCGGGACCAAGCACAGATACGCAGTATTTT	CASSLQLAGPSTDTQYF
TRBD2	TRBV27	once	TRBJ2-3	TGTGCCAGCAGTTTAGGGACTAGCGGGAGAGATACGCAGTATTTT	CASSLGTSGRDTQYF
.	TRBV6-5	.	TRBJ1-1	TGTGCCAGCAGGGTTACAGGGTACACTGAAGCTTTCTTT	CASRVTGYTEAFF
TRBD1	TRBV5-1	.	TRBJ1-1	TGCGCCAGCAGCCTGACAGGGGAGGATGTTACTGAAGCTTTCTTT	CASSLTGEDVTEAFF
TRBD2	TRBV2	.	TRBJ2-5	TGTGCCAGCAGTAGCGGGACTGGCGCGGGGGCCCAGTACTTC	CASSSGTGAGAQYF
TRBD2	TRBV4-2	.	TRBJ2-3	TGTGCCAGCAGCCAAGATCTCGTAGCGGGGACAGATACGCAGTATTTT	CASSQDLVAGTDTQYF
.	TRBV10-3	.	TRBJ1-6	TGTGCCATCAGTGAGATATACAGCAGTTCACCCCTCCACTTT	CAISEIYSSSPLHF
TRBD1	TRBV6-5	.	TRBJ1-3	TGTGCCAGCAGTTACGGGGGGACAGGGTACGACACCATATATTTT	CASSYGGTGYDTIYF
.	TRBV28	.	TRBJ2-6	TGTGCCAGCAGTCGGGACATCGCCGGGGCCAACGTCCTGACTTTC	CASSRDIAGANVLTF
TRBD2	TRBV5-1	.	TRBJ2-7	TGCGCCAGCAGCTTGGTTCGGGGGGGCAACGAGCAGTACTTC	CASSLVRGGNEQYF
TRBD2	TRBV6-2/TRBV6-3	.	TRBJ2-5	TGTGCCAGCAGTAACCTTCTAGCGGGAGGTTGGGAGACCCAGTACTTC	CASSNLLAGGWETQYF
TRBD2	TRBV2	.	TRBJ2-1	TGTGCCAGCAGACTAGCGGGATACGGTAATGAGCAGTTCTTC	CASRLAGYGNEQFF
.	TRBV6-5	.	TRBJ2-1	TGTGCCAGCAGTTACTCGTCCGGACTGGGCAATGAGCAGTTCTTC	CASSYSSGLGNEQFF